This is a list of T cell receptor beta chains from one sample in a study of technical replicates of blood from four donors. The method was immunoSEQ multiplex PCR; TCRdb's version includes in-frame clones alone and lacks a portion of them. Here the sample spans more than 90,000 clones, 90% to 96% being singletons. Material: T cells isolated from PBMCs. All receptors derive from a human donor in good health. Both conserved end residues are part of each CDR3. A D gene is named only where the DNA matches it firmly. A clone size is listed for some rows: how often the clone was seen (once, few, many), or a class if it is expanded.

d_call,j_call,v_call,clone_size,cdr3_nt,cdr3_aa
TRBD1,TRBJ1-5,TRBV4-1,NA,TGCGCCAGCAGCCAGCTAGGACAGGGCCTCGGCAATCAGCCCCAGCATTTT,CASSQLGQGLGNQPQHF
NA,TRBJ1-1,TRBV11-2,NA,TGTGCCAGCAGCTCAGGAATGAACACTGAAGCTTTCTTT,CASSSGMNTEAFF
NA,TRBJ2-3,TRBV7-9,NA,TGTGCCAGCAGCCCGGGTCGCCCCACAGATACGCAGTATTTT,CASSPGRPTDTQYF
NA,TRBJ1-4,TRBV2,NA,TGTGCCAGCAGGGGGCTAAACCTTATTAATGAAAAACTGTTTTTT,CASRGLNLINEKLFF
TRBD2,TRBJ2-7,TRBV4-1,NA,TGCGCCAGCAGCCGTAGCGGGAGGACCCCCGGGGAGCAGTACTTC,CASSRSGRTPGEQYF
NA,TRBJ2-4,TRBV10-3,NA,TGTGCCATCAGGTCAGGGTTTTTAGGCATTCAGTACTTC,CAIRSGFLGIQYF
TRBD2,TRBJ2-3,TRBV7-3,NA,TGTGCCAGCACACGGGGGGGCCTAAGTAGCACAGATACGCAGTATTTT,CASTRGGLSSTDTQYF
TRBD2,TRBJ2-1,TRBV7-9,few,TGTGCCAGCAGCCGAAGACTAGCGGGAGTGCCTGAGCAGTTCTTC,CASSRRLAGVPEQFF
TRBD2,TRBJ2-1,TRBV7-9,NA,TGTGCCAGCAGCCACGCTAGCGGGAGTCCCAATGAGCAGTTCTTC,CASSHASGSPNEQFF
NA,TRBJ1-4,TRBV30,NA,TGTGCCTGGACCACACAAGGAGGCACTAATGAAAAACTGTTTTTT,CAWTTQGGTNEKLFF
TRBD2,TRBJ2-1,TRBV10-1,NA,TGCGCCAGCAGTGTTATAGCGGGGCCCAATGAGCAGTTCTTC,CASSVIAGPNEQFF
NA,TRBJ1-1,TRBV6-5,NA,TGTGCCAGCAGAGGAACAGGGTCTTACACTGAAGCTTTCTTT,CASRGTGSYTEAFF
TRBD2,TRBJ2-7,TRBV7-2,NA,TGTGCCAGCAGCTTAACAGCGGGGGGGTCGTGGGAGCAGTACTTC,CASSLTAGGSWEQYF
NA,TRBJ1-2,TRBV9,NA,TGTGCCAGCAGCGCCCTCAATATATTAACAGGCGGCTATGGCTACACCTTC,CASSALNILTGGYGYTF
NA,TRBJ1-2,TRBV5-6,NA,TGTGCCAGCAGCTTTCGGGGGGGAGATGGCTACACCTTC,CASSFRGGDGYTF
NA,TRBJ2-3,TRBV6-1,NA,TGTGCCAGCAGTGAACTCACAGATACGCAGTATTTT,CASSELTDTQYF
NA,TRBJ2-3,TRBV27,NA,TGTGCCAGCAGCATGGGGGCAGCCTACCCTAGCACAGATACGCAGTATTTT,CASSMGAAYPSTDTQYF
TRBD1,TRBJ1-1,TRBV5-3,NA,TGTGCCAGAAGCTCGGGAGACAGGGGGAGAACCATGAACACTGAAGCTTTCTTT,CARSSGDRGRTMNTEAFF
NA,TRBJ2-2,TRBV6-1,NA,TGTGCCAGCGTAGGAGGGTGGGACACCGGGGAGCTGTTTTTT,CASVGGWDTGELFF
TRBD1,TRBJ2-4,TRBV9,few,TGTGCCAGCAGCGTAGGAGGGACAGGGGGCGGTCTAGCCAAAAACATTCAGTACTTC,CASSVGGTGGGLAKNIQYF
NA,TRBJ2-2,TRBV19,NA,TGTGCCAGCAGTTGGGGGGCGAACACCGGGGAGCTGTTTTTT,CASSWGANTGELFF
TRBD2,TRBJ2-1,TRBV7-2,NA,TGTGCCAGCAGCTTAGAAGGCGGGGGGTTCGATGAGCAGTTCTTC,CASSLEGGGFDEQFF
NA,TRBJ2-1,TRBV9,NA,TGTGCCAGCAGCGTAGCTGGGGAGGTTGGGGGTGAGCAGTTCTTC,CASSVAGEVGGEQFF
TRBD1,TRBJ2-7,TRBV6-4,NA,TGTGCCAGCAGTGACTCAGGGACAGGGCGGTACTTC,CASSDSGTGRYF
NA,TRBJ2-7,TRBV6-1,NA,TGTGCCAGCAAAGGTTTGACTTCCTACGAGCAGTACTTC,CASKGLTSYEQYF
NA,TRBJ2-2,TRBV5-1,NA,TGCGCCAGCAGCTTGGCGGCGAACACCGGGGAGCTGTTTTTT,CASSLAANTGELFF